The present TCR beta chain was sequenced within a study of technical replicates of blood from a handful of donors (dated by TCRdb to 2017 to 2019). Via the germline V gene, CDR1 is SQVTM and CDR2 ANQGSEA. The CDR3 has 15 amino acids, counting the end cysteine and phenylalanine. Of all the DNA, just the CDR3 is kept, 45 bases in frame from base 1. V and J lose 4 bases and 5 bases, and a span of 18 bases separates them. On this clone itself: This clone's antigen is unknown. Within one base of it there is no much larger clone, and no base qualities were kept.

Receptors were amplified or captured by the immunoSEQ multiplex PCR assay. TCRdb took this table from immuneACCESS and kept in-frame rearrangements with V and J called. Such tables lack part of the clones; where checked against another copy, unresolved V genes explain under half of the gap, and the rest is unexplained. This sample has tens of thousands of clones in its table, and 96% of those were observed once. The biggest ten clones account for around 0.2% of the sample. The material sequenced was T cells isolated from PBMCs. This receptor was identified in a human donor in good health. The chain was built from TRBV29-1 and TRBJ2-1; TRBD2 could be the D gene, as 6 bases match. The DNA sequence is TGCAGCGTTGGGGGTCGGGGGTTCACTGACAATGAGCAGTTCTTC. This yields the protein CSVGGRGFTDNEQFF.